These T cell receptor beta chains were read from a single sample in a study of T cells after yellow fever vaccination. TCRdb re-called the 5' RACE reads through MiXCR, storing one row per CDR3 protein. The sample carries 200,000 to 250,000 distinct CDR3 sequences, roughly 3% recorded once. The sequencing here drew on CD4+ T cells sorted from PBMCs, taken 10 days after the yellow fever booster vaccination. Every receptor here comes from a man aged 18-30 years who received the YFV17D yellow fever vaccine. The CDR3 runs from the conserved cysteine through the conserved F or W. D genes are given only for firm matches. Some rows mark clone size as missing; the rest say once, few, many or name a class of expanded clone.

d_gene: NA; abundance: NA; j_gene: TRBJ2-1; v_gene: TRBV12-3/TRBV12-4; CDR3nt: TGTGCCAGCATCAATTACAGGGGGGGTGAGCAGTTCTTC; CDR3aa: CASINYRGGEQFF
d_gene: TRBD1; abundance: NA; j_gene: TRBJ2-3; v_gene: TRBV20-1; CDR3nt: TGCAGTGCTAGTGAACTCACAGGGGGCGCCGGGGATACGCAGTATTTT; CDR3aa: CSASELTGGAGDTQYF
d_gene: NA; abundance: NA; j_gene: TRBJ2-2; v_gene: TRBV14; CDR3nt: TGTGCCAGCAGCCAACTCCGGGCCATCCCAAGGGGGGAGCTGTTTTTT; CDR3aa: CASSQLRAIPRGELFF
d_gene: TRBD1; abundance: few; j_gene: TRBJ1-2; v_gene: TRBV6-5; CDR3nt: TGTGCCAGCAGTAAAGGGGGCGTCTATGGCTACACCTTC; CDR3aa: CASSKGGVYGYTF
d_gene: TRBD1; abundance: many; j_gene: TRBJ2-3; v_gene: TRBV5-1; CDR3nt: TGCGCCAGCAGCTGGTTACAGGGGGCCACAGATACGCAGTATTTT; CDR3aa: CASSWLQGATDTQYF
d_gene: TRBD1; abundance: NA; j_gene: TRBJ2-7; v_gene: TRBV5-1; CDR3nt: TGCGCCAGCAGCTTGGGGCTGACAGGGGGCGAGCAGTACTTC; CDR3aa: CASSLGLTGGEQYF
d_gene: NA; abundance: few; j_gene: TRBJ2-4; v_gene: TRBV3-1; CDR3nt: TGTGCCAGCAGCCAAGATGTGATTTTAGCCAAAAACATTCAGTACTTC; CDR3aa: CASSQDVILAKNIQYF
d_gene: TRBD1; abundance: few; j_gene: TRBJ2-4; v_gene: TRBV20-1; CDR3nt: TGCAGTGCTTTTCCAGGGGGCCCTAAAAACATTCAGTACTTC; CDR3aa: CSAFPGGPKNIQYF
d_gene: NA; abundance: many; j_gene: TRBJ2-7; v_gene: TRBV4-2; CDR3nt: TGTGCCAGCAGCCAAGATTTGGCGGGGGCCCTCTCCTACGAGCAGTACTTC; CDR3aa: CASSQDLAGALSYEQYF
d_gene: NA; abundance: many; j_gene: TRBJ2-4; v_gene: TRBV4-2; CDR3nt: TGTGCCAGCAGCCAAGACGAGGGGGGCGGGGTCAAAAACATTCAGTACTTC; CDR3aa: CASSQDEGGGVKNIQYF
d_gene: NA; abundance: NA; j_gene: TRBJ1-1; v_gene: TRBV5-1; CDR3nt: TGCGCCAGCAGCCTTAATATGTTTAGCACTGAAGCTTTCTTT; CDR3aa: CASSLNMFSTEAFF
d_gene: NA; abundance: many; j_gene: TRBJ2-5; v_gene: TRBV4-3; CDR3nt: TGCGCCAGCAGCCATCGACAGCAAGAGACCCAGTACTTC; CDR3aa: CASSHRQQETQYF
d_gene: NA; abundance: many; j_gene: TRBJ2-3; v_gene: TRBV4-1; CDR3nt: TGCGCCAGCAGCCAAGATCTGGCGGGCGGCACAGATACGCAGTATTTT; CDR3aa: CASSQDLAGGTDTQYF
d_gene: NA; abundance: NA; j_gene: TRBJ1-2; v_gene: TRBV4-1; CDR3nt: TGCGCCAGCAGCCAAGATCAGGGAACCCGGTACCATGGCTACACCTTC; CDR3aa: CASSQDQGTRYHGYTF
d_gene: TRBD2; abundance: few; j_gene: TRBJ2-2; v_gene: TRBV7-8; CDR3nt: TGTGCCAGCAGCTTACTGGGTCGGGGGGGGTACACCGGGGAGCTGTTTTTT; CDR3aa: CASSLLGRGGYTGELFF
d_gene: NA; abundance: many; j_gene: TRBJ2-3; v_gene: TRBV4-3; CDR3nt: TGCGCCAGCAGCCAGGCAGATACGCAGTATTTT; CDR3aa: CASSQADTQYF
d_gene: TRBD1; abundance: few; j_gene: TRBJ1-2; v_gene: TRBV27; CDR3nt: TGTGCCAGCAGTTTAGACAGGGGCTTGGGTGGCTACACCTTC; CDR3aa: CASSLDRGLGGYTF
d_gene: NA; abundance: NA; j_gene: TRBJ2-3; v_gene: TRBV6-2/TRBV6-3; CDR3nt: TGTGCCAGCAGTGGGCGGGGACAGCCCACAGATACGCAGTATTTT; CDR3aa: CASSGRGQPTDTQYF
d_gene: NA; abundance: NA; j_gene: TRBJ2-3; v_gene: TRBV5-1; CDR3nt: TGCGCCAGCAGCTTCGGTCAGGGCACAGATACGCAGTATTTT; CDR3aa: CASSFGQGTDTQYF
d_gene: TRBD2; abundance: few; j_gene: TRBJ2-3; v_gene: TRBV7-8; CDR3nt: TGTGCCAGCAGCTCGGGCCTAGCGGGGGAACGCACAGATACGCAGTATTTT; CDR3aa: CASSSGLAGERTDTQYF
d_gene: NA; abundance: NA; j_gene: TRBJ1-1; v_gene: TRBV4-3; CDR3nt: TGCGCCAGCAGGGATAGAGCCAGGGTCACTGAAGCTTTCTTT; CDR3aa: CASRDRARVTEAFF
d_gene: NA; abundance: NA; j_gene: TRBJ1-1; v_gene: TRBV2; CDR3nt: TGTGCCAGCAGAGACCACACTGAAGCTTTCTTT; CDR3aa: CASRDHTEAFF
d_gene: NA; abundance: few; j_gene: TRBJ2-5; v_gene: TRBV5-1; CDR3nt: TGCGCCAGCAGCACCCCTACTAGAGAGACCCAGTACTTC; CDR3aa: CASSTPTRETQYF
d_gene: TRBD1; abundance: many; j_gene: TRBJ1-1; v_gene: TRBV12-3/TRBV12-4; CDR3nt: TGTGCCAGCAGACCCGGACAGGGCTGGGACACTGAAGCTTTCTTT; CDR3aa: CASRPGQGWDTEAFF
d_gene: TRBD1; abundance: many; j_gene: TRBJ2-3; v_gene: TRBV29-1; CDR3nt: TGCAGCGTCACCCACCCTGACAGGGGGGTAACAGATACGCAGTATTTT; CDR3aa: CSVTHPDRGVTDTQYF
d_gene: TRBD1; abundance: many; j_gene: TRBJ1-4; v_gene: TRBV7-3; CDR3nt: TGTGCCAGCAGCTTGAGGCAGGGGGCTACAACTAATGAAAAACTGTTTTTT; CDR3aa: CASSLRQGATTNEKLFF
d_gene: NA; abundance: many; j_gene: TRBJ2-3; v_gene: TRBV29-1; CDR3nt: TGCAGCGTTGATTCGCGGCGGCTAAACACAGATACGCAGTATTTT; CDR3aa: CSVDSRRLNTDTQYF
d_gene: NA; abundance: many; j_gene: TRBJ1-1; v_gene: TRBV5-1; CDR3nt: TGCGCCAGCAGCCCAGGGGAGGTGGGCACTGAAGCTTTCTTT; CDR3aa: CASSPGEVGTEAFF
d_gene: NA; abundance: many; j_gene: TRBJ2-2; v_gene: TRBV7-8; CDR3nt: TGTGCCAGCAGTCGAGGAGGAGGGAAGGCTGGGGAGCTGTTTTTT; CDR3aa: CASSRGGGKAGELFF
d_gene: TRBD2; abundance: many; j_gene: TRBJ2-5; v_gene: TRBV7-3; CDR3nt: TGTGCCAGCAGCCCGGGACTAGCGGACCAAGAGACCCAGTACTTC; CDR3aa: CASSPGLADQETQYF
d_gene: TRBD2; abundance: few; j_gene: TRBJ2-5; v_gene: TRBV7-2; CDR3nt: TGTGCCAGCAGCTTAGGGGCCAAGCGGGGAGTCCAAGAGACCCAGTACTTC; CDR3aa: CASSLGAKRGVQETQYF
d_gene: NA; abundance: few; j_gene: TRBJ2-1; v_gene: TRBV7-2; CDR3nt: TGTGCCAGCATGGCAGGGGCCTGGGGTGAGCAGTTCTTC; CDR3aa: CASMAGAWGEQFF
d_gene: NA; abundance: many; j_gene: TRBJ1-5; v_gene: TRBV5-1; CDR3nt: TGCGCCAGCAGCTTGGAGACAGGCGTCAATCAGCCCCAGCATTTT; CDR3aa: CASSLETGVNQPQHF
d_gene: NA; abundance: many; j_gene: TRBJ1-2; v_gene: TRBV6-1; CDR3nt: TGTGCCAGCCACGACCTAGCAGCCGGGCACTATGGCGGCTACACCTTC; CDR3aa: CASHDLAAGHYGGYTF
d_gene: NA; abundance: many; j_gene: TRBJ2-5; v_gene: TRBV27; CDR3nt: TGTGCCAGCAGGATGGGTTGGTCCCAAGAGACCCAGTACTTC; CDR3aa: CASRMGWSQETQYF
d_gene: TRBD1; abundance: few; j_gene: TRBJ1-5; v_gene: TRBV20-1; CDR3nt: TGCAGTGCTAGCAGGACAGGGGTACAGAATCAGCCCCAGCATTTT; CDR3aa: CSASRTGVQNQPQHF
d_gene: NA; abundance: many; j_gene: TRBJ2-5; v_gene: TRBV20-1; CDR3nt: TGCAGTGCTTCAGGGAAGGGGACCCAGTACTTC; CDR3aa: CSASGKGTQYF
d_gene: TRBD2; abundance: many; j_gene: TRBJ2-1; v_gene: TRBV29-1; CDR3nt: TGCAGCGTTATAGCGGGGGCTTTCTCGGATGAGCAGTTCTTC; CDR3aa: CSVIAGAFSDEQFF
d_gene: TRBD2; abundance: many; j_gene: TRBJ2-3; v_gene: TRBV7-6; CDR3nt: TGTGCCAGCAGCCGGGGACTAGCGGGAACCCGGAAGGATACGCAGTATTTT; CDR3aa: CASSRGLAGTRKDTQYF
d_gene: NA; abundance: NA; j_gene: TRBJ2-3; v_gene: TRBV14; CDR3nt: TGTGCCAGCAGCTACGGTCCCCCCGGGGATACGCAGTATTTT; CDR3aa: CASSYGPPGDTQYF
d_gene: NA; abundance: many; j_gene: TRBJ2-2; v_gene: TRBV19; CDR3nt: TGTGCCAGTAGTATAGAGGCGTACACCGGGGAGCTGTTTTTT; CDR3aa: CASSIEAYTGELFF
d_gene: NA; abundance: many; j_gene: TRBJ2-7; v_gene: TRBV4-3; CDR3nt: TGCGCCAGCAGCCAAGAGGCTGAAAGTAACGAGCAGTACTTC; CDR3aa: CASSQEAESNEQYF
d_gene: NA; abundance: NA; j_gene: TRBJ2-1; v_gene: TRBV5-5; CDR3nt: TGTGCCAGCAGCTTTGTCCTTCGAGCGGGTGTTGAGCAGTTCTTC; CDR3aa: CASSFVLRAGVEQFF
d_gene: TRBD1; abundance: many; j_gene: TRBJ1-1; v_gene: TRBV29-1; CDR3nt: TGCAGCGTTGAAGAAACAGGGGACACTGAAGCTTTCTTT; CDR3aa: CSVEETGDTEAFF
d_gene: NA; abundance: many; j_gene: TRBJ1-4; v_gene: TRBV7-2; CDR3nt: TGTGCCAGCAGCCCTGGCCCCTTGGAGAATGAAAAACTGTTTTTT; CDR3aa: CASSPGPLENEKLFF
d_gene: TRBD1; abundance: NA; j_gene: TRBJ2-2; v_gene: TRBV5-1; CDR3nt: TGCGCCAGCACCAATCGGACAGGGGGCGGCGGGGAGCTGTTTTTT; CDR3aa: CASTNRTGGGGELFF
d_gene: NA; abundance: few; j_gene: TRBJ1-2; v_gene: TRBV21-1; CDR3nt: TGTGCCAGCAGCCCACCCCACGCCCTTCGGGGCTACACCTTC; CDR3aa: CASSPPHALRGYTF
d_gene: NA; abundance: few; j_gene: TRBJ1-2; v_gene: TRBV9; CDR3nt: TGTGCCAGCAGCGTAGGCCCAAGTGGCTACACCTTC; CDR3aa: CASSVGPSGYTF
d_gene: NA; abundance: NA; j_gene: TRBJ2-3; v_gene: TRBV5-5; CDR3nt: TGTGCCAGCAGCTTGGAGGGCGGTGGTACAGATACGCAGTATTTT; CDR3aa: CASSLEGGGTDTQYF
d_gene: TRBD1; abundance: many; j_gene: TRBJ2-1; v_gene: TRBV5-1; CDR3nt: TGCGCCAGCAGCTTGGGGGACAGGGGGCACGGTGAGCAGTTCTTC; CDR3aa: CASSLGDRGHGEQFF
d_gene: NA; abundance: few; j_gene: TRBJ1-1; v_gene: TRBV5-1; CDR3nt: TGCGCCAGCAGCCACGCCGGACCTGAAGCTTTCTTT; CDR3aa: CASSHAGPEAFF
d_gene: NA; abundance: many; j_gene: TRBJ1-5; v_gene: TRBV4-1; CDR3nt: TGCGCCAGCAGCCAAGAGGATTTTTGGAGCAATCAGCCCCAGCATTTT; CDR3aa: CASSQEDFWSNQPQHF
d_gene: TRBD1; abundance: NA; j_gene: TRBJ2-2; v_gene: TRBV10-3; CDR3nt: TGTGCCATCAGACCGGGACAGGGGGCAAGCACCGGGGAGCTGTTTTTT; CDR3aa: CAIRPGQGASTGELFF